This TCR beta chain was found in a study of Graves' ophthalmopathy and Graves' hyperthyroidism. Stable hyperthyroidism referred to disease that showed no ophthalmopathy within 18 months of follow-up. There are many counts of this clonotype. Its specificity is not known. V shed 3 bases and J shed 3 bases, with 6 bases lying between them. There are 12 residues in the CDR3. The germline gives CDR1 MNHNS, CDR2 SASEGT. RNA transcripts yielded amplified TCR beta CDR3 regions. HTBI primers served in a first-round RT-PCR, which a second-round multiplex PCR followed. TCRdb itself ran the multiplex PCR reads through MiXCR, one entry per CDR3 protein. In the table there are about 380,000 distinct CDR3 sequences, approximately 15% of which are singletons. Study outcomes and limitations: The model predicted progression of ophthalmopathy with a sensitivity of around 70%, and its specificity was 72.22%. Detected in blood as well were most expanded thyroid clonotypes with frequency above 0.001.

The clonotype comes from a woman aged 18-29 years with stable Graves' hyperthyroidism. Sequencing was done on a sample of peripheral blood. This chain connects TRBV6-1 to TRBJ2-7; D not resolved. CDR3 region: CASSDGFYEQYF. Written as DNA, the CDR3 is TGTGCCAGCAGTGATGGTTTCTACGAGCAGTACTTC.